This T cell receptor beta chain was obtained from a study of blood T cell repertoires in COVID-19. Study in general: From the United States, Italy and Spain came samples of acute and convalescent COVID-19. Sample material is recorded as cDNA or gDNA derived from T cells, B-cell-depleted T cells, or PBMCs.

J lost 0 bases, V lost 6 bases, and 19 bases had no gene match. Germline V CDR1 and CDR2: MDHEN, SYDVKM. The CDR3 spans 19 residues. Original methodology: From reference gene primer amplification, estimates of nucleated cell counts were derived. Only in-frame clones appear in the TCRdb table, and some are missing; sequencing was by immunoSEQ multiplex PCR. D and trimming come from the DNA, and the V and J calls and clone size come from that table. The sample consists of tens of thousands of clones, 80% to 90% of them appearing once. Specimen: peripheral blood. This receptor was obtained from a man aged 55 to 70 with active COVID-19. This rearrangement joins TRBV28 to TRBJ1-1, with 7 bases aligning to TRBD1. CDR3 amino acids: CASRSLGTVIRIMNTEAFF. CDR3 in DNA: TGTGCCAGCAGATCGCTCGGGACAGTTATTCGAATAATGAACACTGAAGCTTTCTTT.